The next 11 T cell receptor beta chains were all read from a single sample in a study of graft-versus-host responses after intestinal transplantation. Clones were sequenced by immunoSEQ multiplex PCR, and TCRdb holds only the in-frame ones, with some missing. In the table there are tens of thousands of clones, roughly 92% of which are singletons. Sequencing was performed on bone marrow, taken approximately 740 days after intestinal transplantation. These receptors were collected from a human patient who received an intestinal transplant, so some T cells may come from the graft donor.

This clone turned up a few times. The chain combines TRBV27 with TRBJ2-3; the match to TRBD2 covers 16 bases. This CDR3 has 19 residues. J lost 3 bases, V lost 4 bases, and 10 bases had no gene match. Looked up from germline, CDR1 is MNHEY and CDR2 is SMNVEV (reference sequence). The chain's CDR3 is CASSSGTSGRALGTDTQYF. The CDR3 DNA reads as TGTGCCAGCAGTTCCGGGACTAGCGGGAGGGCCCTCGGGACAGATACGCAGTATTTT.

The V call is TRBV4-2, the J call TRBJ1-1; tentatively, D is TRBD1 (5 bases). The CDR3 is 13 residues long. Trimming removed 5 bases from V and 1 base from J, with 8 bases in between. Germline values: CDR1 LGHNA, CDR2 YNFKEQ. CDR3 residues: CASSLTENTEAFF. The CDR3, as DNA: TGTGCCAGCAGCTTGACAGAGAACACTGAAGCTTTCTTT.

The chain carries TRBV27 and TRBJ1-5, with no clear D. This CDR3 comprises 14 residues. The germline V gene has CDR1 MNHEY and CDR2 SMNVEV (reference sequence). V was pared by 4 bases and J by 5 bases, with 12 bases between. DNA for the CDR3: TGTGCCAGCAGTTATGGGGTCGGGGATCAGCCCCAGCATTTT. Its protein is CASSYGVGDQPQHF.

In this sample, this clone turned up once. V gene TRBV4-1 combines with J gene TRBJ1-5; 10 bases line up with TRBD1. After removal of 1 base from V and 4 bases from J, the junction contained 10 bases not matched to a gene. CDR1 and CDR2 (germline): MGHRA, YSYEKL. There are 18 residues in the CDR3. The CDR3 region is CASSQGLGRQGANQPQHF. As DNA, the CDR3 is TGCGCCAGCAGCCAAGGGTTAGGCAGACAGGGGGCAAATCAGCCCCAGCATTTT.

The chain recombines TRBV4-1 with TRBJ1-1; maybe TRBD1 (6 bases). The CDR3 consists of 18 residues. CDR1 and CDR2 (germline): MGHRA, YSYEKL. Trimming pared 6 bases from V and 1 base from J, leaving 24 bases between. CDR3 loop: CASSPGGRVRGSNTEAFF. The CDR3 coding sequence is TGCGCCAGCAGTCCGGGGGGCAGGGTGAGGGGATCGAACACTGAAGCTTTCTTT.

The chain uses TRBV7-6 and TRBJ2-7; D is perhaps TRBD1 (6 bases). Germline-derived CDR1 and CDR2 are SGHVS and FNYEAQ. The V end lost 5 bases, the J end lost 0 bases, and 20 bases lay between the germline ends. This CDR3 comprises 17 residues. The CDR3 DNA follows: TGTGCCAGCAGCCGAACACCAGGGGTCGATAGCTCCTACGAGCAGTACTTC. It yields the protein CASSRTPGVDSSYEQYF. The full variable domain, rest sourced from reference TRBV7-6 and TRBJ2-7, is GAGVSQSPRYKVTKRGQDVALRCDPISGHVSLYWYRQALGQGPEFLTYFNYEAQQDKSGLPNDRFSAERPEGSISTLTIQRTEQRDSAMYRCASSRTPGVDSSYEQYFGPGTRLTVT.

The rearrangement uses TRBV10-2 and TRBJ2-1; 7 nucleotides line up with TRBD2. V shed 4 bases and J 5 bases; nucleotides not matched to a gene: 5. The CDR3 sequence is 14 residues long. CDR1 and CDR2 (germline): WSHSY, SAAADI. The CDR3 nucleotides are TGCGCCAGCAGTGTTTGGGGAGGGGACAATGAGCAGTTCTTC. It specifies CASSVWGGDNEQFF.

V and J are TRBV7-3 and TRBJ2-6; D uncertain. The germline gives CDR1 SGHTA, CDR2 FQGTGA. The CDR3 spans 14 residues. With 4 bases removed from V and 1 base from J, the gap between germline ends came to 5 bases. In DNA, the CDR3 is TGTGCCAGCAGCTCGATATCTGGGGCCAACGTCCTGACTTTC. Its protein is CASSSISGANVLTF.

The V gene is TRBV7-6, the J gene TRBJ2-3, with TRBD2 matching over 7 bases. Losses at the gene ends were 4 bases for V and 2 bases for J; bases not matched to a gene: 15. Germline CDR1 SGHVS, CDR2 FNYEAQ. The CDR3 is made up of 18 amino acids. This CDR3 is CASSSPRSGGGDTDTQYF. The CDR3 nucleotides read TGTGCCAGCAGCTCCCCCCGATCAGGCGGGGGTGACACAGATACGCAGTATTTT.

In its sample, this clone ranks as medium-sized (0.01 to 0.1%). The V call is TRBV6-4, the J call TRBJ2-1; D is unclear. Trimming shortened V by 0 bases and J by 2 bases, and 8 bases separated the two germline ends. The CDR3 is 15 amino acids. Germline CDR1 is MRHNA and CDR2 is SNTAGT. The CDR3 spells CASSDSEAPYNEQFF. In DNA form, the CDR3 reads TGTGCCAGCAGTGACTCTGAGGCCCCCTACAATGAGCAGTTCTTC.

The V call is TRBV5-1, the J call TRBJ1-1; TRBD1 is a possible D gene (5 bases). Germline loops: CDR1 SGHRS, CDR2 YFSETQ. The CDR3 runs 18 residues. V was clipped by 3 bases and J by 0 bases, with 21 bases between them. The CDR3 DNA is TGCGCCAGCAGCTGGGGCCAGGGCTGGGATAGAGTGAACACTGAAGCTTTCTTT. Protein: CASSWGQGWDRVNTEAFF.